This T cell receptor (beta chain) came from a study of blood T cell repertoires in COVID-19. As for the study in general: Samples taken during acute and convalescent COVID-19 were collected in the United States, Italy and Spain. In each case, the material was cDNA or gDNA derived from T cells, B-cell-depleted T cells, or PBMCs.

Germline V gives CDR1 LGHNA, CDR2 YNFKEQ. This CDR3 has 16 residues. V lost 0 bases and J 2 bases, leaving 13 bases between the germline ends. Methods used by the authors: Counts of nucleated cells, estimated from reference gene primer amplification, were obtained. Measured with immunoSEQ multiplex PCR; TCRdb has only the in-frame clones, and not every one. V and J calls and clone size are given by that table; D and trimming were obtained from the DNA. Of roughly 240,000 clones listed, 83% are singletons. Participants classified as exposed had met a COVID-19 case within 2 weeks before study entry. V usage is TRBV4-2 and J usage is TRBJ1-1; the D gene is possibly TRBD1 (5 bases). The material sequenced was PBMCs or T cells enriched from blood (not recorded which). This TCR derives from a woman in her thirties or forties who had been exposed to COVID-19. CDR3 in amino acids: CASSQDFGQGNTEAFF. Written as DNA, the CDR3 is TGTGCCAGCAGCCAAGATTTCGGGCAGGGCAACACTGAAGCTTTCTTT.